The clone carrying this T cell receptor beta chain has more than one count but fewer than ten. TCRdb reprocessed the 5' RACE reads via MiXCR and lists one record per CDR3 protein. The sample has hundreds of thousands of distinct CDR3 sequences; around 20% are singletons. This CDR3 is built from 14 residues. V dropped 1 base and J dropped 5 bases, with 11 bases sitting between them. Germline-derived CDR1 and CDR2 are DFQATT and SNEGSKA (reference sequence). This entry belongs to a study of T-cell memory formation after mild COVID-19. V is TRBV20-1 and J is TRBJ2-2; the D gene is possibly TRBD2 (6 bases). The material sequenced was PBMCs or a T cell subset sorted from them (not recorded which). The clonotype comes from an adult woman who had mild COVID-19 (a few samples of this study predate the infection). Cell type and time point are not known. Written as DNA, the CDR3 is TGCAGTGCTAGAGCCGGGAGTAGGACCGGGGAGCTGTTTTTT. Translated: CSARAGSRTGELFF.